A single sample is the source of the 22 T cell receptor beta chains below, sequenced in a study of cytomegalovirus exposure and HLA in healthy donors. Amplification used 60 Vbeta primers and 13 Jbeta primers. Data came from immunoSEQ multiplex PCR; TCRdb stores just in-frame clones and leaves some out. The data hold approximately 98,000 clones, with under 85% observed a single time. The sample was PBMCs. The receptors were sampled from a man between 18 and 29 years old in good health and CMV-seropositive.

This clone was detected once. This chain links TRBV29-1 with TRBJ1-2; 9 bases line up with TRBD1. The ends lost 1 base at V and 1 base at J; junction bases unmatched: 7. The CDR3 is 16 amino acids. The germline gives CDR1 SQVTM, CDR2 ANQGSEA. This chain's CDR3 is CSVEGIPGQGNYGYTF. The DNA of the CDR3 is TGCAGCGTTGAAGGGATCCCGGGACAGGGTAACTATGGCTACACCTTC.

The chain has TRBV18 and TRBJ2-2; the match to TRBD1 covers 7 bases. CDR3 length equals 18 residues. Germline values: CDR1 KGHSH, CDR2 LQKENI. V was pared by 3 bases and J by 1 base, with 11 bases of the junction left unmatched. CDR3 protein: CASSPLRMDRRNTGELFF. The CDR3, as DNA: TGTGCCAGCTCACCCCTGAGGATGGACAGGAGGAACACCGGGGAGCTGTTTTTT.

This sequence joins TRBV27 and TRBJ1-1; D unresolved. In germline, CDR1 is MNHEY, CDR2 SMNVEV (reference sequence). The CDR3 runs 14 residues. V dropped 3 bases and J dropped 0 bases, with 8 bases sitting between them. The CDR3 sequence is CASSLSILNTEAFF. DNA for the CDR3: TGTGCCAGCAGTTTGAGCATCTTGAACACTGAAGCTTTCTTT.

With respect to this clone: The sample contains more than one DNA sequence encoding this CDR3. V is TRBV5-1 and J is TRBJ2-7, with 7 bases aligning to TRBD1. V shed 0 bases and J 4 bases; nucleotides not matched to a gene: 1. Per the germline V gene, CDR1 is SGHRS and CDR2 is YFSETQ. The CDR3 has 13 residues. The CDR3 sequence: CASSLEQGYEQYF. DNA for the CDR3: TGCGCCAGCAGCTTGGAACAGGGGTACGAGCAGTACTTC.

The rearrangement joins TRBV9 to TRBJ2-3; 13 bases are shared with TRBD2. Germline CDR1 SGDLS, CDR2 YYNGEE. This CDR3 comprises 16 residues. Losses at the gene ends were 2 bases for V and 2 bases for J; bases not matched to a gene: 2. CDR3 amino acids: CASSVGTSGVTDTQYF. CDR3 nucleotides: TGTGCCAGCAGCGTTGGGACTAGCGGGGTCACAGATACGCAGTATTTT. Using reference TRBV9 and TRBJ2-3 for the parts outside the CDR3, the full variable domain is DSGVTQTPKHLITATGQRVTLRCSPRSGDLSVYWYQQSLDQGLQFLIQYYNGEERAKGNILERFSAQQFPDLHSELNLSSLELGDSALYFCASSVGTSGVTDTQYFGPGTRLTVL.

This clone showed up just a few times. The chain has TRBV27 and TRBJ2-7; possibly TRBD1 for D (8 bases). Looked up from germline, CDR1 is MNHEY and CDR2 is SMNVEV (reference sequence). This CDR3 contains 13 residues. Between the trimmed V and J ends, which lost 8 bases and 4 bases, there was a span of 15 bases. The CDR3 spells CASGLGQGYEQYF. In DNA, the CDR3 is TGTGCCAGCGGACTAGGACAGGGTTACGAGCAGTACTTC.

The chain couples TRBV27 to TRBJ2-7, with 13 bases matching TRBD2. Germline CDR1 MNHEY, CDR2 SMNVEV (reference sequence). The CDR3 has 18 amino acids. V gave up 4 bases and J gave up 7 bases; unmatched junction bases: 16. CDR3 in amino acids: CASSSLPLTSGGAGEQYF. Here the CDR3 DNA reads TGTGCCAGCAGTTCCCTGCCCCTCACTAGCGGGGGGGCCGGAGAGCAGTACTTC.

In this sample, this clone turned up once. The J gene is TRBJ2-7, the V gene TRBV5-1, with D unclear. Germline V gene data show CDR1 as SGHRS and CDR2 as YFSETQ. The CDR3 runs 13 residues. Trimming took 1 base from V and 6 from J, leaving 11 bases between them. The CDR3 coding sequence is TGCGCCAGCAGCTTGTTTGTGGCTTTCGAGCAGTACTTC. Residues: CASSLFVAFEQYF.

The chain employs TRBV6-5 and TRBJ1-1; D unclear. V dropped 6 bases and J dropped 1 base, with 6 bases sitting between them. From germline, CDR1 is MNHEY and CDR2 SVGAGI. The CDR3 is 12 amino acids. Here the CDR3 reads CASRRANTEAFF. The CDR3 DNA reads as TGTGCCAGCAGGAGGGCGAACACTGAAGCTTTCTTT.

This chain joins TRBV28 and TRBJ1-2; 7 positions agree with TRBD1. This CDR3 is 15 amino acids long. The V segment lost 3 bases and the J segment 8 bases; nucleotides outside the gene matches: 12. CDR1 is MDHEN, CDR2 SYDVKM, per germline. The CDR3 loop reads CASSFQGGVKAGYTF. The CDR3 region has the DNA TGTGCCAGCAGTTTCCAGGGGGGAGTTAAGGCGGGCTACACCTTC.

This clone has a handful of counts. CDR3 bases: TGTGCCAGCAGCTTGCTTAAGACAGAAAATTCACCCCTCCACTTT. Translated, it gives CASSLLKTENSPLHF. The chain employs TRBV5-6 and TRBJ1-6, with D tentatively TRBD1 (5 bases). Germline assignment: CDR1 SGHDT and CDR2 YYEEEE. CDR3 length: 15 residues. Trimming removed 1 base at V and 7 bases at J, with 12 bases between.

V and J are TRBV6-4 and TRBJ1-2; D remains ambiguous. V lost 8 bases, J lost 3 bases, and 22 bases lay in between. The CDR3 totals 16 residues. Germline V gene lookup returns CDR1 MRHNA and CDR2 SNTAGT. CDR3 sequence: CASSPGVGRLDYGYTF. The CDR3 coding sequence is TGTGCCAGCTCCCCTGGGGTAGGGAGATTGGACTATGGCTACACCTTC.

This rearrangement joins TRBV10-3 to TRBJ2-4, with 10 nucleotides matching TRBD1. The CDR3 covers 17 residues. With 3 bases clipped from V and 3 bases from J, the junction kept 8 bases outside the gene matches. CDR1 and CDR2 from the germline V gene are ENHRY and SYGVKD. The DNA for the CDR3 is TGTGCCATCAGTGACCAAGACAGGGGGCTGGACAAAAACATTCAGTACTTC. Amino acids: CAISDQDRGLDKNIQYF.

CDR3 nucleotide sequence: TGTGCCAGCAGCGCAGGGACAGGTTTAAAAGGCTACACCTTC. This gives the protein CASSAGTGLKGYTF. The V gene is TRBV7-9, the J gene TRBJ1-2; 8 bases are a match to TRBD1. V trimming: 5 bases; J trimming: 8 bases; junction bases outside the gene matches: 10. Germline V gene sequence: CDR1 SEHNR, CDR2 FQNEAQ (reference sequence). The CDR3 runs to 14 residues.

The chain's CDR3 is CASSQDSAGELFF. DNA for the CDR3: TGTGCCAGCAGCCAAGATAGTGCCGGGGAGCTGTTTTTT. The chain carries TRBV4-2 and TRBJ2-2; D not resolved. V was shortened by 0 bases and J by 6 bases, with 5 bases between the two germline ends. Germline-derived CDR1 and CDR2 are LGHNA and YNFKEQ. The CDR3 consists of 13 residues.

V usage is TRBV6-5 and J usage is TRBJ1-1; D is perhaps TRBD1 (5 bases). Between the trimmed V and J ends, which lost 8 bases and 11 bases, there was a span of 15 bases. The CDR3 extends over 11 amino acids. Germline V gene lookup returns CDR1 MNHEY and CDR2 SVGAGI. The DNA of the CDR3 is TGTGCCAGCGCCCGGGGACTGAGGGCTTTCTTT. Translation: CASARGLRAFF.

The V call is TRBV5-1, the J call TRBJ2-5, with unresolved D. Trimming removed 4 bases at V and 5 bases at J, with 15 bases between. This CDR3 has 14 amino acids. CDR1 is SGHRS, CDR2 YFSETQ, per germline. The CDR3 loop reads CASSPESAGETQYF. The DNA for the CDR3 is TGCGCCAGCAGCCCCGAAAGCGCCGGGGAGACCCAGTACTTC.

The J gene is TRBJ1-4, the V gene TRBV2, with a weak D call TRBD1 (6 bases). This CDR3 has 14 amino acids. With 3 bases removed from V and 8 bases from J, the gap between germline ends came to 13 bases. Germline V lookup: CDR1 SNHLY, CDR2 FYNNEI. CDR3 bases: TGTGCCAGCAGTGAGGTAGACAGGAAAGAAAAACTGTTTTTT. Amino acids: CASSEVDRKEKLFF.

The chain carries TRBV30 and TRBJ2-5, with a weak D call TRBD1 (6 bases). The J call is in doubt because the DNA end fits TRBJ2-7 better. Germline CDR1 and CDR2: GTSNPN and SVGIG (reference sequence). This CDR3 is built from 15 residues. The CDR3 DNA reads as TGTGCCTGGAGCGAACCCGGGACACCGTACTACGAGCAGTACTTC. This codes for CAWSEPGTPYYEQYF.

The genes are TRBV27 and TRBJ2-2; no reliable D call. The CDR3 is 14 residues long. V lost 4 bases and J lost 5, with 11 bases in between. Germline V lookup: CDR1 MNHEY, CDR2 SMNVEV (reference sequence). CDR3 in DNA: TGTGCCAGCAGTTCCCCGCCGAGGACCGGGGAGCTGTTTTTT. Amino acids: CASSSPPRTGELFF.

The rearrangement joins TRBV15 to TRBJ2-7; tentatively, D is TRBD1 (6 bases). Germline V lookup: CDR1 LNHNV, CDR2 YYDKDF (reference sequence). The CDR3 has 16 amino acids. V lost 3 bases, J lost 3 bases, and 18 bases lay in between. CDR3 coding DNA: TGTGCCACCAGCAGGGAAGACAGGCACCTTATCTACGAGCAGTACTTC. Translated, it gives CATSREDRHLIYEQYF.

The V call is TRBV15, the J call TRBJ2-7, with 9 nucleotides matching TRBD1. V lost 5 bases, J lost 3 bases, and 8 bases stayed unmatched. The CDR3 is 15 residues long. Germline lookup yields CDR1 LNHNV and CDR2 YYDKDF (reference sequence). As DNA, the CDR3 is TGTGCCACCAGCCGTACCCCGGGACAGGGCTACGAGCAGTACTTC. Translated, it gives CATSRTPGQGYEQYF.